The clone carrying this TCR beta chain was seen repeatedly, ten times or more. Its antigen is currently unknown. This sample is drawn from a study of T cell repertoires in cytomegalovirus infection. The length of the CDR3 is 16 residues. Germline assignment: CDR1 SGHVS and CDR2 FQNEAQ. The J segment lost 6 bases and the V segment lost 6 bases, leaving 8 bases of the junction unmatched. TCRdb re-called the reads with MiXCR, one entry per CDR3 protein. The repertoire includes roughly 150,000 distinct CDR3 sequences, 32% of them detected once, and around 50% sits in the top ten. The TCR sequence derives from a human donor in good health (CMV status not recorded). Some clones in this sample may be carry-over from other donors' samples. The gene calls are TRBV7-8 and TRBJ2-3; 14 bases are a match to TRBD2. The sequencing here drew on CD8+ T cells from cultured PBMCs, taken from culture after CMV antigen stimulation. The CDR3 DNA reads as TGTGCCAGCAGATCCGGGACTAGCGGGGGATCGGATACGCAGTATTTT. This encodes CASRSGTSGGSDTQYF.